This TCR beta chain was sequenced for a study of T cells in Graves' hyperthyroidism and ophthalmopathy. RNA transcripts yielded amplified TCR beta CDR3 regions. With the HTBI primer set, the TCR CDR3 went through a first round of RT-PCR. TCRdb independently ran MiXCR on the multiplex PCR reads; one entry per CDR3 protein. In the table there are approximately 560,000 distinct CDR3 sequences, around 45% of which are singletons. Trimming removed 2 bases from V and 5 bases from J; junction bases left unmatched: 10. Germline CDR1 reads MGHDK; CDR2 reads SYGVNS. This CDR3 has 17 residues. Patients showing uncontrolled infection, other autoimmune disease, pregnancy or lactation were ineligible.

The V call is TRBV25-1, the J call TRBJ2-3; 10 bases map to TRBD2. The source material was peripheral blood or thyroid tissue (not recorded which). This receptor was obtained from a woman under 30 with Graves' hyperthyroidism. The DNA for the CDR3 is TGTGCCAGCAGTGAACCCTTGGCTAGCGGGAGTCTAGATACGCAGTATTTT. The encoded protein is CASSEPLASGSLDTQYF.